This paragraph reports one T cell receptor (beta chain). Extraction of RNA preceded its reverse transcription into cDNA, which served as the sequencing template. TCRdb keeps only in-frame clones here, not all; method: immunoSEQ multiplex PCR. The data show about 110,000 clones, 50% to 75% seen once. This record comes from a study of CD8+ T cells in alopecia areata. Treatment here: oral pan-JAK inhibitor, 5-10 mg twice daily. The CDR3 extends over 12 amino acids. Germline CDR1 MGHDK, CDR2 SYGVNS. The ends were cut back, 6 bases at V and 4 bases at J, with 9 bases in the middle. The sequenced sample was CD8+ T cells sorted from blood, obtained at week 24, from a patient treated with tofacitinib. The V gene is TRBV25-1, the J gene TRBJ2-5; either TRBD1 or TRBD2 may fit D (6 bases each). The clonotype originates from a human donor with alopecia areata. CDR3 sequence reads: CASSGGAETQYF. Here the CDR3 DNA reads TGTGCCAGCAGCGGGGGCGCAGAGACCCAGTACTTC.